The text below deals with one TCR beta chain. Its binding antigen is unknown. Nothing much larger sits one base from this clone, and base qualities are not available. CDR1 and CDR2 are drawn from the germline V gene: MDHEN, SYDVKM. The CDR3 contains 13 residues, cysteine and phenylalanine counted. CDR3 DNA is the only sequence kept; it has 39 bases, read in frame from the first base. Trimming removed 6 bases from V and 5 bases from J; the gene matches leave 6 bases unexplained. The data are from a study of cytomegalovirus exposure and HLA in healthy donors (dated by TCRdb to about 2017). For context, the study as a whole: According to an earlier analysis of 550 to 750 of the donors, 150 million to 200 million T cells yielded 95 million to 140 million unique TCR beta sequences and about 300 Gb of sequence data. Typing coverage differed by locus: A, B, C, DRB1 and DQB1 were typed in roughly 620-630 donors, DQA1 in approximately 520, DPA1 in around 610, and DPB1 in 400 to 480. An early release that covered fewer than 750 HLA-typed donors contained around 300 gigabases of sequencing data and 75 million to 100 million unique TCR sequences. Every repertoire in the discovery cohort had been generated on one and the same sequencing platform. On average, over 200,000 unique TCR beta nucleotide sequences were sequenced per donor among some 420 genotyped donors of the cohort, with about 17% of those sequences being non-productive. The study aimed to test whether cataloging public T cell receptors could reveal signatures of past pathogen exposure. An earlier analysis of 500 to 650 of the donors applied high-throughput TCR beta sequencing to assess whether each TCR beta V gene segment acted as functional or pseudogenic. HLA typing covered class I and class II loci at four-digit resolution. Donor age, sex, ethnicity and CMV serostatus were collected together with the repertoire data. A later genetic analysis used genome-wide SNP genotypes for about 60% of the 666 donors, treating that subset as a discovery cohort. The study combined high-throughput TCR immunosequencing, statistical association of individual TCRs with disease status, and machine learning to predict cytomegalovirus infection status. In addition to the first cohort of 666 subjects, a separate validation cohort of 120 different subjects was used. Roughly five DR-DQ haplotypes were handled as single units for association and clustering, since linkage in the cohort was strong. The later analysis used no new phenotypic data to find candidate immune exposures, relying instead on TCR beta sequences and their occurrence across donors. A later analysis re-examined previously published TCR beta repertoires from 600 to 700 donors and added high-resolution HLA genotyping to investigate patterns of TCR occurrence. The study profiled the T cell repertoires of fewer than 850 subjects by immunosequencing and related them to cytomegalovirus serostatus. Of the approximately 400 genotyped donors, 75% to 85% were placed in the genetic ancestry cluster associated with self-reported Caucasian donors.

The library was prepared using the immunoSEQ multiplex PCR assay. The multiplex PCR relied on a mix of 60 forward primers for TCR Vbeta segments and 13 reverse primers for TCR Jbeta segments. The CDR3 region of rearranged TCR beta genes was amplified from genomic DNA with a multiplex PCR assay. On the Illumina HiSeq System, the amplified TCR beta libraries were sequenced as 87-base-pair reads. The authors' pipeline ran thus. A later analysis tallied 80 million to 95 million unique TCR beta chains across the 666 repertoires, and about 10 million of those chains were shared by two or more donors. A nearest-neighbor algorithm error-corrected the raw reads and collapsed the reads into unique sequences, merging closely related sequences to remove PCR and sequencing errors. Alignment of CDR3 sequences to IMGT reference sequences was used to assign V, D and J gene segments. For a sequence to be retained, at least a six-nucleotide match to both a V gene segment and a J gene segment was required. Rearrangements were classified as productive when the CDR3 lacked stop codons and remained in frame with V and J, and all other rearrangements were classified as non-productive. Following IMGT convention, CDR3 was defined as the stretch from the second conserved V-encoded cysteine to the conserved J-encoded phenylalanine. The earlier analysis of about 530 of the donors excluded any sequence lacking an unambiguous match to a single V gene segment. In an earlier analysis of a few hundred of the donors, V segments were called functional above 56.7% productive rearrangements and were called segregating when the between-donor standard deviation exceeded 5%. A statistical classification framework was built for diagnosing cytomegalovirus status from the catalog of TCR beta chain sequences. In a later analysis, TCR nucleotide sequences were compared against IMGT/GENE-DB human TR gene sequences so that V and J genes could be assigned. A later analysis assigned CDR3 sequences and most-parsimonious VDJ recombination scenarios with the TCRdist pipeline. In a later analysis, each TCR beta chain was defined by its CDR3 amino acid sequence together with its V-gene family, and reads without a unique V-gene family were excluded. As a way to deal with suspected cross-contamination and a sequencing artifact, a later analysis dropped 450 to 700 nucleotide sequences that were highly shared and had low generation probability. For each public chain, a later analysis derived a clonal expansion index from normalized ranks of inferred template counts within each repertoire. In a later analysis, generation probabilities were computed using a VDJ recombination model fitted to out-of-frame rearrangements, and the results were checked against IGoR. Hypergeometric tests were used in a later analysis to score TCR-TCR, TCR-HLA and TCR-CMV co-occurrence, with a repertoire-size bias correction applied to the TCR pairs. In a later analysis, false discovery rates were estimated by permuting HLA or CMV assignments 20 times. In a later analysis, co-occurring TCRs were grouped with DBSCAN, and TCRdist sequence similarity was added when clustering was performed within HLA-allele-positive subsets. Co-occurrence clustering excluded repertoires with fewer than 30,000 or more than 120,000 public chains, plus five with anomalous nucleotide sharing. Here the immuneACCESS table is served through TCRdb, limited to in-frame sequences with V and J called. Missing clones are a known gap in these copies; in checked studies unresolved V genes cover under half, and the rest lacks a known reason. V and J calls plus clone size are reproduced from that table; the DNA served to infer D and trimming. Here the sample has 95,000 to 150,000 clones; under 70% occur a single time. Roughly 1.4% of the sample lies in the top ten.

The paper as a whole reports these results and caveats: A further reported finding was that TCR beta sequences accurately predicted the HLA-A and HLA-B alleles for most subjects in the first cohort. Sequencing depth was assumed to be roughly uniform across donors in the presence/absence analyses, though that assumption may not hold. In a later analysis, some 18,000 TCR beta sequences were associated with specific HLA alleles at a false discovery rate of 0.05. A later analysis found that most CMV-associated TCR beta chains appeared HLA-restricted, with HLA associations seemingly driven largely by CMV exposure. Broadly in line with IMGT annotations, most TCR beta V segments showed up in productive rearrangements about 87% or about 30% of the time in an earlier analysis of 450 to 750 of the donors. In a later analysis, the rate of TCR association differed among HLA loci, with DRB1 alleles having the most associated TCRs and HLA-C alleles having the fewest. When HLA alleles, especially DR and DQ, strongly co-occurred, attributing TCR associations to individual alleles was difficult. Most TCR sequences were seen in very few donors, while some public TCRs were found in many individuals. The classifier was reported to diagnose cytomegalovirus status with high specificity and sensitivity in both the original and validation cohorts. The cohort was sequenced for TCR beta chains only, and without alpha or paired-chain data the features that could be detected were limited. Some IMGT-functional V segments, including TRBV6-2 and TRBV6-3, could not be told apart with the 87-base-pair reads, so those segments were excluded. Because HLA typing was unavailable for some donors at each locus, only the typed subset was used in association tests. The only immune exposure information available for the cohort was CMV serostatus. Compared with the approximately 670-donor mean, donors in an Asian-associated ancestry cluster had fewer N-insertions in productive TCRs, according to a later genetic analysis. The study listed 164 TCR beta chains as associated with cytomegalovirus. The authors suggested that the approach could potentially be generalized to other disease states and immunological phenotypes. A later analysis reported that several top co-occurrence clusters appeared linked to parvovirus B19, influenza, CMV and Epstein-Barr virus. In vitro tests confirmed that a few of the cytomegalovirus-associated TCR beta chains recognize cytomegalovirus antigens. A later analysis found that HLA-associated TCR beta chains were more clonally expanded and had lower generation probabilities than equally common non-associated chains. In a later genetic analysis, a missense DCLRE1C variant was associated with V-gene and J-gene trimming of TCR beta chains, and the association was replicated in an independent cohort. The sequencing pipeline was judged likely to have produced a cluster of highly shared sequence variants as a technical artifact. Because counts were too low, seventeen rarely observed V segments, including chromosome 9 orphons, were left out of the earlier analysis of a few hundred of the donors. Linkage disequilibrium might explain the correlated functional status among segregating V segments, but an unknown experimental factor could not be ruled out.

The cohort comprised some 680 healthy bone marrow donors. Cohort members were all nominally healthy when sampled, although unrecorded immune exposures were likely present. The donor was CMV seronegative and belonged to the group of 352 seronegative cohort members. Every donor gave a peripheral blood sample, and the peripheral blood mononuclear cells from that sample were used for TCR beta sequencing. The Qiagen DNeasy Blood Extraction Kit was used to extract genomic DNA from the blood cell samples. This TCR was sampled from a man aged 18 to 35 in good health and CMV-seronegative. The V and J segments used are TRBV28 and TRBJ1-2, with 7 bases in between that match TRBD1. Specimen: PBMCs. This receptor carries the CDR3 CASRMTGTYGYTF. The DNA reads TGTGCCAGCAGAATGACAGGGACTTATGGCTACACCTTC.